This passage covers 12 T cell receptor beta chains from one sample sequenced in a study of blood T cell repertoires in COVID-19. The assay was immunoSEQ multiplex PCR, and TCRdb's table has in-frame clones only and misses some. The sample holds 150,000 to 200,000 clones; 70% to 85% are singletons and the top ten take more than 6%. Specimen: peripheral blood. Source of these receptors: a woman between 40 and 55 years old with COVID-19, enrolled during active disease.

The rearrangement uses TRBV30 and TRBJ2-5, with 7 nucleotides matching TRBD1. The CDR3 is 14 amino acids. Germline V gene lookup returns CDR1 GTSNPN and CDR2 SVGIG (reference sequence). Trimming took 0 bases from V and 3 from J; bases not matched to a gene: 4. The CDR3 sequence is CAWSVKGAKETQYF. The CDR3 DNA sequence: TGTGCCTGGAGTGTCAAGGGGGCGAAAGAGACCCAGTACTTC.

This chain links TRBV9 with TRBJ1-2; maybe TRBD1 (6 bases). From germline, CDR1 is SGDLS and CDR2 YYNGEE. V was shortened by 5 bases and J by 6 bases, with 14 bases between the two germline ends. This CDR3 region has 13 residues. The CDR3 nucleotides read TGTGCCAGCAGGGCACTCCAGGGGCATGGCTACACCTTC. Its translation is CASRALQGHGYTF.

The chain couples TRBV19 to TRBJ2-7, with a weak D call TRBD2 (6 bases). Germline values: CDR1 LNHDA, CDR2 SQIVND (reference sequence). The CDR3 has 12 residues. The V end was cut by 9 bases, the J end by 6 bases, with 15 bases between. Written as DNA, the CDR3 is TGTGCCAGCCAGGCGGGGCCCTCCGAGCAGTACTTC. It codes for CASQAGPSEQYF.

V is TRBV27 and J is TRBJ2-3; D gene uncertain. The V gene's germline CDR1 is MNHEY and CDR2 SMNVEV (reference sequence). V shed 0 bases and J shed 1 base, with 11 bases lying between them. This CDR3 region has 16 residues. This CDR3 reads CASSLSSGYGTDTQYF. In DNA, the CDR3 is TGTGCCAGCAGTTTATCTTCGGGTTATGGCACAGATACGCAGTATTTT.

This chain uses TRBV24-1 with TRBJ2-1; TRBD2 aligns across 9 bases. CDR1 and CDR2 from the germline V gene are KGHDR and SFDVKD. This CDR3 has 13 residues. V trimming: 2 bases; J trimming: 13 bases; junction bases outside the gene matches: 5. The CDR3 sequence is CATSDSGLADQFF. In DNA form, the CDR3 reads TGTGCCACCAGTGATTCGGGACTAGCCGACCAGTTCTTC.

The chain employs TRBV5-1 and TRBJ2-7; D possibly corresponds to TRBD2 (6 bases). CDR1 SGHRS and CDR2 YFSETQ come from the germline V gene. V lost 5 bases, J lost 4 bases, and 16 bases lay in between. The CDR3 loop spans 14 amino acids. The CDR3, as DNA: TGCGCCAGCAGGGGGGAACTAGCCCGATACGAGCAGTACTTC. Its translation: CASRGELARYEQYF.

The rearrangement links TRBV2 to TRBJ1-6; the match to TRBD1 covers 7 bases. The CDR3 extends over 15 amino acids. Looked up from germline, CDR1 is SNHLY and CDR2 is FYNNEI. J was trimmed by 5 bases and V by 6 bases; bases with no gene match: 7. CDR3 coding DNA: TGTGCCAGCAGAGAGACAGGGCTTGATAATTCACCCCTCCACTTT. Its protein is CASRETGLDNSPLHF.

This chain links TRBV5-4 with TRBJ1-1, with 11 bases lining up with TRBD1. The CDR3 sequence is 16 residues long. The V gene end was trimmed by 4 bases and the J gene end by 7 bases; junction bases not matched to a gene: 12. CDR1 and CDR2 from the germline V gene are SGHNT and YYREEE (reference sequence). The CDR3 sequence is CASSMQDRGLRLEAFF. The CDR3, as DNA: TGTGCCAGCAGCATGCAGGACAGGGGGCTCCGCCTTGAAGCTTTCTTT.

V gene TRBV29-1 combines with J gene TRBJ1-5; possibly TRBD1 for D (5 bases). Deletions cut 7 bases from V and 2 bases from J, with 21 bases between. The CDR3 is 16 amino acids. Germline CDR1 reads SQVTM; CDR2 reads ANQGSEA. The CDR3 DNA follows: TGCAGCGAAGCGGGCAGGGTGCGATCGGGCAATCAGCCCCAGCATTTT. It yields the protein CSEAGRVRSGNQPQHF.

This clone was found once. V usage is TRBV29-1 and J usage is TRBJ2-1; tentatively, D is TRBD2 (6 bases). Germline V gene lookup returns CDR1 SQVTM and CDR2 ANQGSEA. The CDR3 consists of 12 residues. The V end was cut by 6 bases, the J end by 5 bases, with 11 bases between. The CDR3 DNA follows: TGCAGCGTCCGGGACTTTGACAATGAGCAGTTCTTC. Translating gives CSVRDFDNEQFF.

This chain joins TRBV12-3 or TRBV12-4 and TRBJ2-1; 7 nucleotides align to TRBD1. The CDR3 contains 13 residues. Trimming cost V 5 bases and J 7 bases; bases outside gene matches: 5. CDR3 nucleotides: TGTGCCAGCAGTCTCGGACAGGATAATGAGCAGTTCTTC. Translation gives CASSLGQDNEQFF.

This chain joins TRBV5-5 and TRBJ1-1, with D tentatively TRBD1 (5 bases). Trimming stripped 0 bases from V and 6 bases from J, with 18 bases between. This CDR3 contains 16 residues. Germline V gene data show CDR1 as SGHKS and CDR2 as YYEKEE (reference sequence). In nucleotides, the CDR3 is TGTGCCAGCAGCTTGGTGGGGCACAAGGTAGGCTCTGAAGCTTTCTTT. This gives the protein CASSLVGHKVGSEAFF.